A single sample gave rise to the 31 T cell receptor beta chains below, sequenced in a study of T cells in Graves' hyperthyroidism and ophthalmopathy. Researchers took RNA transcripts and amplified the TCR beta CDR3 regions from them. The HTBI primer set was used in a first-round RT-PCR of the TCR CDR3. TCRdb reprocessed the multiplex PCR reads via MiXCR and lists one record per CDR3 protein. The repertoire holds fewer than 750,000 distinct CDR3 sequences, with roughly 15% as singletons. The sequencing sample was made of blood. These receptors came from a woman in her thirties or forties with Graves' ophthalmopathy.

This clonotype was seen at least ten times. This chain connects TRBV7-9 to TRBJ1-2; D gene unclear. CDR3 length equals 17 residues. Germline lookup yields CDR1 SEHNR and CDR2 FQNEAQ (reference sequence). The V gene lost 0 bases and the J gene lost 2 bases, with 16 bases spanning the gap. CDR3 bases: TGTGCCAGCAGCTTAGCCATCCGTCTACAAGGGAACTATGGCTACACCTTC. Its translation is CASSLAIRLQGNYGYTF.

The table lists this clonotype with many counts. The rearrangement joins TRBV11-1 to TRBJ1-2; possible D gene TRBD1, 5 bases. The CDR3 has 18 amino acids. Germline V CDR1 and CDR2: SGHAT, FQDESV (reference sequence). V shed 2 bases and J shed 2 bases, with 21 bases lying between them. CDR3 coding DNA: TGTGCCAGCAGCTTACCCTCGAGGGGAGGGGACTACAACTATGGCTACACCTTC. It translates to CASSLPSRGGDYNYGYTF.

Many counts were recorded for this clonotype. The chain has TRBV6-1 and TRBJ1-2; TRBD1 is a possible D gene (5 bases). CDR1 MNHNS and CDR2 SASEGT come from the germline V gene. With 8 bases removed from V and 1 base from J, the gap between germline ends came to 8 bases. CDR3 length: 12 residues. CDR3 protein: CASRDYNYGYTF. CDR3 DNA sequence: TGTGCCAGCCGGGACTATAACTATGGCTACACCTTC.

This clonotype was recorded many times. The chain is built from TRBV6-2 or TRBV6-3 and TRBJ1-2, with unresolved D. The V end was cut by 6 bases, the J end by 5 bases, with 13 bases between. Germline lookup yields CDR1 MNHEY and CDR2 SVGEGT. This CDR3 is built from 13 residues. CDR3 coding DNA: TGTGCCAGCAGAAAGGACGGAAAATATGGCTACACCTTC. It encodes CASRKDGKYGYTF.

This clonotype was counted at least ten times. This chain connects TRBV29-1 to TRBJ2-5; D is perhaps TRBD1 or TRBD2 (5 bases each). The CDR3 extends over 12 amino acids. Germline CDR1 reads SQVTM; CDR2 reads ANQGSEA. V was pared by 7 bases and J by 4 bases, with 13 bases between. The CDR3 region has the DNA TGCAGCGGTGGGGACCCAACAGAGACCCAGTACTTC. It translates to CSGGDPTETQYF.

Many counts were recorded for this clonotype. The chain couples TRBV28 to TRBJ2-7; 9 bases match TRBD1. Unmatched junction bases numbered 7, after V lost 1 base and J lost 0 bases. Germline CDR1 reads MDHEN; CDR2 reads SYDVKM. The CDR3 has 17 amino acids. Written as DNA, the CDR3 is TGTGCCAGCAGTTTATACGGGCGGACAGGGGCCTCCTACGAGCAGTACTTC. This codes for CASSLYGRTGASYEQYF.

This clonotype was seen at least ten times. The chain recombines TRBV28 with TRBJ1-5, with D possibly TRBD1 on 6 matching bases. Trimming removed 4 bases at V and 2 bases at J, with 9 bases between. Germline CDR1 is MDHEN and CDR2 is SYDVKM. The length of the CDR3 is 14 residues. The CDR3 coding sequence is TGTGCCAGCAGTTGGACAGTGGGCAATCAGCCCCAGCATTTT. This sequence encodes CASSWTVGNQPQHF.

This clonotype occurred many times. The chain is built from TRBV6-2 or TRBV6-3 and TRBJ2-3; D unclear. Germline-derived CDR1 and CDR2 are MNHEY and SVGEGT. The CDR3 has 12 residues. Trimming took off 6 bases at V and 3 bases at J, with 7 bases between the two ends. The chain's CDR3 is CASRPPTDTQYF. CDR3 nucleotides: TGTGCCAGCAGACCCCCGACAGATACGCAGTATTTT.

V is TRBV6-5 and J is TRBJ1-6; 9 bases are shared with TRBD1. Trimming cost V 0 bases and J 7 bases; bases outside gene matches: 1. CDR1 and CDR2 from the germline V gene are MNHEY and SVGAGI. There are 15 residues in the CDR3. DNA of the CDR3: TGTGCCAGCAGTTACTCGACAGGGGGAAATTCACCCCTCCACTTT. Its protein product is CASSYSTGGNSPLHF.

This clonotype was recorded a few times. V usage is TRBV6-1 and J usage is TRBJ1-2; tentatively, D is TRBD1 (5 bases). The V end lost 10 bases, the J end lost 8 bases, and 14 bases lay between the germline ends. Germline values: CDR1 MNHNS, CDR2 SASEGT. The CDR3 has 11 amino acids. The CDR3 sequence: CATWGSRGYTF. Here the CDR3 DNA reads TGTGCCACGTGGGGGTCGAGGGGCTACACCTTC.

This clonotype was seen many times. The gene calls are TRBV20-1 and TRBJ2-7, with 12 nucleotides matching TRBD2. V shed 1 base and J 5 bases; nucleotides not matched to a gene: 6. From germline, CDR1 is DFQATT and CDR2 SNEGSKA (reference sequence). The CDR3 is 15 amino acids. In nucleotides, the CDR3 is TGCAGTGCTAGAGCTCTAGCGGGAGGGGTCGACGAGCAGTACTTC. Translation gives CSARALAGGVDEQYF.

This clonotype was counted only a few times. A read error may produce the germline difference seen at one junction end. V usage is TRBV10-1 and J usage is TRBJ2-2; D is undetermined. Germline V CDR1 and CDR2: WNHNN, SYGVQD (reference sequence). The CDR3 covers 14 residues. The CDR3 DNA follows: TGCACCAGCAGTAAGGACCCGGACACCGGGGAGCTGTTTTTT. Residues: CTSSKDPDTGELFF.

V and J are TRBV18 and TRBJ1-5; D gene unclear. The CDR3 consists of 14 residues. Trimming pared 2 bases from V and 5 bases from J, leaving 10 bases between. Germline values: CDR1 KGHSH, CDR2 LQKENI. The CDR3 nucleotides read TGTGCCAGCTCACCAGAACGCGATTATCAGCCCCAGCATTTT. As protein: CASSPERDYQPQHF.

The V gene is TRBV6-5, the J gene TRBJ1-2; TRBD1 is a possible D gene (5 bases). The CDR3 is 14 residues long. The germline V and J ends were trimmed by 0 bases and 6 bases, with 11 bases remaining between them. Germline assignment: CDR1 MNHEY and CDR2 SVGAGI. In nucleotides, the CDR3 is TGTGCCAGCAGTTACTCTTTAGGGACCCATGGCTACACCTTC. It specifies CASSYSLGTHGYTF.

This clonotype was detected many times. The rearrangement uses TRBV6-5 and TRBJ2-7; 8 bases are shared with TRBD2. The length of the CDR3 is 14 residues. J was trimmed by 6 bases and V by 0 bases; bases with no gene match: 4. Per the germline V gene, CDR1 is MNHEY and CDR2 is SVGAGI. CDR3 residues: CASSYSSGTSEQYF. The DNA for the CDR3 is TGTGCCAGCAGTTACTCTAGCGGGACCTCCGAGCAGTACTTC.

Points on this clonotype: At one end the junction does not follow the germline gene, possibly because of a read error. The genes are TRBV7-2 and TRBJ1-1; D may be TRBD1 (5 bases). Germline V gene lookup returns CDR1 SGHTA and CDR2 FQGNSA. The CDR3 is 13 residues long. The CDR3 DNA is TGTGCCGGCAGCCAGGGCGGGGTCTTTGAAGCTTTCTTT. The encoded protein is CAGSQGGVFEAFF.

This clonotype was seen many times. The chain uses TRBV24-1 and TRBJ2-5; D is ambiguous. V lost 3 bases to trimming and J lost 0 bases, with 4 bases between them. Germline V lookup: CDR1 KGHDR, CDR2 SFDVKD. The CDR3 contains 13 residues. The CDR3 DNA reads as TGTGCCACCAGTGATAGTTACCAAGAGACCCAGTACTTC. It translates to CATSDSYQETQYF.

This clonotype came up a few times. The chain employs TRBV28 and TRBJ1-2; D remains unclear. Germline assignment: CDR1 MDHEN and CDR2 SYDVKM. This CDR3 is built from 14 residues. V gave up 7 bases and J gave up 7 bases, with 19 bases separating them. As DNA, the CDR3 is TGTGCCAGCACCGTTAGCTGGGATCTCCCTGGCTACACCTTC. As protein: CASTVSWDLPGYTF.

The chain has TRBV12-5 and TRBJ1-2; D call uncertain. This CDR3 is 13 amino acids long. Germline assignment: CDR1 LGHNT and CDR2 FRNRAP. Trimming removed 1 base from V and 4 bases from J, with 7 bases in between. CDR3 region: CASGLAPVYGYTF. In nucleotides, the CDR3 is TGTGCTAGTGGTTTGGCACCTGTCTATGGCTACACCTTC.

The sample holds many counts of this clonotype. The genes are TRBV28 and TRBJ1-1, with 7 bases matching TRBD1. Germline V gene lookup returns CDR1 MDHEN and CDR2 SYDVKM. The V gene end was trimmed by 5 bases and the J gene end by 2 bases; junction bases not matched to a gene: 8. This CDR3 spans 15 amino acids. CDR3 region: CASSRPGQHNTEAFF. The CDR3 DNA sequence: TGTGCCAGCAGTAGACCGGGACAGCACAACACTGAAGCTTTCTTT.

This clonotype was detected ten times or more. The CDR3 coding sequence is TGTGCCAGCAGCTTAGCGAGGCAGGGCCATTGGGAGACCCAGTACTTC. This encodes CASSLARQGHWETQYF. The chain uses TRBV7-9 and TRBJ2-5, with D tentatively TRBD1 (5 bases). The V gene lost 0 bases and the J gene lost 5 bases, with 16 bases spanning the gap. The CDR3 contains 16 residues. CDR1 and CDR2 (germline): SEHNR, FQNEAQ (reference sequence). Combining the CDR3 with reference TRBV7-9 and TRBJ2-5 gives the whole variable domain DTGVSQNPRHKITKRGQNVTFRCDPISEHNRLYWYRQTLGQGPEFLTYFQNEAQLEKSRLLSDRFSAERPKGSFSTLEIQRTEQGDSAMYLCASSLARQGHWETQYFGPGTRLLVL.

The chain is built from TRBV4-1 and TRBJ2-4; maybe TRBD1 (6 bases). Trimming left V 0 bases short and J 3 bases short, with 15 bases between. This CDR3 has 17 residues. Germline loops: CDR1 MGHRA, CDR2 YSYEKL. In DNA form, the CDR3 reads TGCGCCAGCAGCCAAGAATCGGAAGGGGGAATCAAAAACATTCAGTACTTC. Translated: CASSQESEGGIKNIQYF.

This clonotype was detected ten times or more. The CDR3 here is CAWTMGDGYTF. DNA of the CDR3: TGTGCCTGGACGATGGGGGATGGCTACACCTTC. The chain uses TRBV30 and TRBJ1-2, with D possibly matching TRBD1 (5 bases). Germline assignment: CDR1 GTSNPN and CDR2 SVGIG (reference sequence). V gave up 4 bases and J gave up 6 bases, with 9 bases separating them. CDR3 length: 11 residues.

Ten or more counts support this clonotype. The chain recombines TRBV3-1 with TRBJ1-3; D remains ambiguous. The germline V and J ends were trimmed by 0 bases and 2 bases, with 8 bases remaining between them. Germline V gives CDR1 LGHDT, CDR2 YNNKEL (reference sequence). CDR3 length equals 15 residues. The CDR3 sequence: CASSQEGGPGNTIYF. The CDR3 nucleotides read TGTGCCAGCAGCCAAGAGGGCGGACCTGGAAACACCATATATTTT.

The sample holds a few counts of this clonotype. The V and J genes are TRBV7-9 and TRBJ1-1, with TRBD1 identical over 10 bases. The germline V gene has CDR1 SEHNR and CDR2 FQNEAQ (reference sequence). The CDR3 covers 14 residues. J gave up 5 bases and V 5 bases, and 5 bases lay outside the gene matches. The CDR3 region is CASSNWDRGTEAFF. CDR3 in DNA: TGTGCCAGCAGCAACTGGGACAGGGGAACTGAAGCTTTCTTT.

This sequence joins TRBV20-1 and TRBJ2-7; possible D gene TRBD2, 6 bases. The ends were cut back, 6 bases at V and 0 bases at J, with 12 bases in the middle. The CDR3 runs to 13 residues. Looked up from germline, CDR1 is DFQATT and CDR2 is SNEGSKA (reference sequence). The CDR3 protein is CSALTSNSYEQYF. The CDR3 DNA reads TGCAGTGCATTAACTAGCAACTCCTACGAGCAGTACTTC.

This clonotype showed up just a few times. V is TRBV12-3 or TRBV12-4 and J is TRBJ2-5; TRBD1 aligns across 10 bases. The length of the CDR3 is 15 residues. Trimming at V came to 5 bases and at J to 5 bases, leaving 8 bases not matched to a gene. CDR3 loop: CASSPLGTGVETQYF. In DNA, the CDR3 is TGTGCCAGCAGTCCGCTGGGGACAGGGGTGGAGACCCAGTACTTC.

This clonotype was seen ten or more times. The gene calls are TRBV12-3 or TRBV12-4 and TRBJ2-7; the D gene is possibly TRBD1 (6 bases). This CDR3 region has 12 residues. The V end lost 5 bases, the J end lost 6 bases, and 11 bases lay between the germline ends. This CDR3 is CASSQTGREQYF. CDR3 coding DNA: TGTGCCAGCAGTCAAACAGGGCGCGAGCAGTACTTC.

The V and J genes are TRBV12-3 or TRBV12-4 and TRBJ1-5; no firm D call. Deletions cut 1 base from V and 5 bases from J, with 12 bases between. The CDR3 sequence is 15 residues long. The chain's CDR3 is CASSLGGPWHQPQHF. In DNA, the CDR3 is TGTGCCAGCAGTTTAGGCGGGCCCTGGCATCAGCCCCAGCATTTT.

There are a few counts of this clonotype. The gene calls are TRBV12-3 or TRBV12-4 and TRBJ1-5, with no clear D. CDR3 length: 12 residues. Trimming removed 9 bases from V and 9 bases from J, with 15 bases in between. DNA for the CDR3: TGTGCCAGTGGACGGCCCATGGGGCCCCAGCATTTT. It translates to CASGRPMGPQHF.

In its sample, this clonotype was seen many times. The V and J genes are TRBV19 and TRBJ1-1, with 8 nucleotides matching TRBD1. This CDR3 spans 14 amino acids. Trimming took 8 bases from V and 1 from J; bases not matched to a gene: 6. Germline lookup yields CDR1 LNHDA and CDR2 SQIVND (reference sequence). The CDR3 DNA sequence: TGTGCCAGTTATCGACAGGGGCAGAACACTGAAGCTTTCTTT. The encoded protein is CASYRQGQNTEAFF.